What follows is one T cell receptor (beta chain) and its context. Its cognate antigen is unknown. This specimen comes from a study of chemoradiotherapy in HPV16-positive cancers. Study outcomes and limitations: During treatment, candidate HPV-specific clones and E7-related motifs expanded in tumor.

Produced via immunoSEQ multiplex PCR; TCRdb's table is partial and in-frame only. The table shows around 30,000 clones, with 80% to 95% occurring only once. The input for sequencing was blood, taken from a patient who underwent chemoradiotherapy. This sequence was found in a human donor with HPV-associated anogenital cancer.

In DNA, the CDR3 is TGTGCCAGCAGCTCAGGGATGAATGAGCAGTTCTTC. This codes for CASSSGMNEQFF. The V call is TRBV7-9, the J call TRBJ2-1; maybe TRBD1 (5 bases). V was clipped by 4 bases and J by 7 bases, with 8 bases between them. The CDR3 length is 12 residues. Germline loops: CDR1 SEHNR, CDR2 FQNEAQ (reference sequence).